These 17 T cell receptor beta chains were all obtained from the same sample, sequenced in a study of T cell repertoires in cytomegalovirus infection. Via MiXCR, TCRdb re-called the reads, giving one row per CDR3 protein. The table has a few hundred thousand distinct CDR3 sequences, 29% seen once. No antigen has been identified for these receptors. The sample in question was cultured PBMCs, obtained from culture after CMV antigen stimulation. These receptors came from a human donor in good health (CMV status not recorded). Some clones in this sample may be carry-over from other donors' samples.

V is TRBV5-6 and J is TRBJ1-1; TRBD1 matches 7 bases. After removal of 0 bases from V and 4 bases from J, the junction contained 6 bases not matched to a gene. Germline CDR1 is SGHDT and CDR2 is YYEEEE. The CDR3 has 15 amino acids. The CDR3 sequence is CASSLGTGVGTEAFF. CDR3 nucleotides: TGTGCCAGCAGCTTGGGCACAGGGGTAGGCACTGAAGCTTTCTTT. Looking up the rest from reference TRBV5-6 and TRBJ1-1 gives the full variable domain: DAGVTQSPTHLIKTRGQQVTLRCSPKSGHDTVSWYQQALGQGPQFIFQYYEEEERQRGNFPDRFSGHQFPNYSSELNVNALLLGDSALYLCASSLGTGVGTEAFFGQGTRLTVV.

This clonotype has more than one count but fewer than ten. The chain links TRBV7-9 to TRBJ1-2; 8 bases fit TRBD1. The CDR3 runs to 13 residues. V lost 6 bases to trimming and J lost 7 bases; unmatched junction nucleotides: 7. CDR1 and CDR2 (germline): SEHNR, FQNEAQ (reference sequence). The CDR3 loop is CASSRTGISGYTF. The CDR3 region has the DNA TGTGCCAGCAGTCGGACAGGGATAAGTGGCTACACCTTC. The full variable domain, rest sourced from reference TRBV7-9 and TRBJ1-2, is DTGVSQNPRHKITKRGQNVTFRCDPISEHNRLYWYRQTLGQGPEFLTYFQNEAQLEKSRLLSDRFSAERPKGSFSTLEIQRTEQGDSAMYLCASSRTGISGYTFGSGTRLTVV.

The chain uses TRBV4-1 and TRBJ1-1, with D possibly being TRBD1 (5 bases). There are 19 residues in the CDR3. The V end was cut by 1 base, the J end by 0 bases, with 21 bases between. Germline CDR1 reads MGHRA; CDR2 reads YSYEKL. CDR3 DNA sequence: TGCGCCAGCAGCCAAGCTGAACCGGGGCTCTGGGGAATGAACACTGAAGCTTTCTTT. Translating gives CASSQAEPGLWGMNTEAFF.

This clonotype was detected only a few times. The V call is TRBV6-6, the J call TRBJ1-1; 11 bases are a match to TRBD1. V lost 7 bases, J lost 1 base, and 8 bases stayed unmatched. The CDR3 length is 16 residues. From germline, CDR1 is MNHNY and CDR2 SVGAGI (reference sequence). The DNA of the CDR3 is TGTGCCAGCAAATACGGGACAGGGGGTGGGAACACTGAAGCTTTCTTT. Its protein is CASKYGTGGGNTEAFF.

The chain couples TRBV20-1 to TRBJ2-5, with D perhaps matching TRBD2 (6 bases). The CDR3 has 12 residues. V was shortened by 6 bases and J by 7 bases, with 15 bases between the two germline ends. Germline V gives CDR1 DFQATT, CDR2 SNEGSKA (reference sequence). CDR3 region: CSAGGSLGTQYF. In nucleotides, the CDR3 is TGCAGTGCCGGGGGTAGCTTGGGGACCCAGTACTTC.

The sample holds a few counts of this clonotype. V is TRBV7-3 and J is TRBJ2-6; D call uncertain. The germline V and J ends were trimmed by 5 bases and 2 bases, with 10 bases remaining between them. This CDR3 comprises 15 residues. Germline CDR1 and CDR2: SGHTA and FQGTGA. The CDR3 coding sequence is TGTGCCAGCAGCGCAAGGTCGGCTGGGGCCAACGTCCTGACTTTC. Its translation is CASSARSAGANVLTF.

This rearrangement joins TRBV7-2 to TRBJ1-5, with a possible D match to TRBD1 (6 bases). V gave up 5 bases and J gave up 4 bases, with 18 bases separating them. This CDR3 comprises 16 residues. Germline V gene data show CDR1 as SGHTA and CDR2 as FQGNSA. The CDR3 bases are TGTGCCAGCAGCGTCCAGAGGGGGGACGGGAATCAGCCCCAGCATTTT. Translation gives CASSVQRGDGNQPQHF.

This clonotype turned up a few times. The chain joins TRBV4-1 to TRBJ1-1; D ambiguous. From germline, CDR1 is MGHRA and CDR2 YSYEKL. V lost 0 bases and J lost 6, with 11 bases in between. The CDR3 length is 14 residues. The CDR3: CASSQDLMGAEAFF. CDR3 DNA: TGCGCCAGCAGCCAAGATCTAATGGGTGCTGAAGCTTTCTTT.

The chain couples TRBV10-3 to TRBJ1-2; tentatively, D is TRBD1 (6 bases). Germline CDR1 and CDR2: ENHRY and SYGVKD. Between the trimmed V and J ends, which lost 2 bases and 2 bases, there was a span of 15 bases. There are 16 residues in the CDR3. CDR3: CAISEPTQGRNYGYTF. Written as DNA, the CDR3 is TGTGCCATCAGTGAGCCGACACAGGGACGGAACTATGGCTACACCTTC.

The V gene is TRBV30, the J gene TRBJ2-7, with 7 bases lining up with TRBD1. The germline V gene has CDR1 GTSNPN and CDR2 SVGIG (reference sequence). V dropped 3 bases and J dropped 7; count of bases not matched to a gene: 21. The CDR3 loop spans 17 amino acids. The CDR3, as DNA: TGTGCCTGGAGCGGTTTTCGGGCAGGGGGTAGTGTAAGGGAGCAGTACTTC. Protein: CAWSGFRAGGSVREQYF.

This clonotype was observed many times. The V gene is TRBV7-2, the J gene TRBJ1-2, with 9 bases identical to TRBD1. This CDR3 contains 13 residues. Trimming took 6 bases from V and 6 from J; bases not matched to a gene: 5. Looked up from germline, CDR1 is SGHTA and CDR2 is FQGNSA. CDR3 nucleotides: TGTGCCAGCAGATATACAGGGGGCAATGGCTACACCTTC. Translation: CASRYTGGNGYTF. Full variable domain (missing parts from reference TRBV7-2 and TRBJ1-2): GAGVSQSPSNKVTEKGKDVELRCDPISGHTALYWYRQSLGQGLEFLIYFQGNSAPDKSGLPSDRFSAERTGGSVSTLTIQRTQQEDSAVYLCASRYTGGNGYTFGSGTRLTVV.

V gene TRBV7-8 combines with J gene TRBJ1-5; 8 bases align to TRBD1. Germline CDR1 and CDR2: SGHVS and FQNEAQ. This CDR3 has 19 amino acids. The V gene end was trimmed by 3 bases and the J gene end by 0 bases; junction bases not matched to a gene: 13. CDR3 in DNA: TGTGCCAGCAGCTTCCCCAGAAATGGGACAGGTGATAGCAATCAGCCCCAGCATTTT. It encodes CASSFPRNGTGDSNQPQHF. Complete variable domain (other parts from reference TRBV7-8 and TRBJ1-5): GAGVSQSPRYKVAKRGQDVALRCDPISGHVSLFWYQQALGQGPEFLTYFQNEAQLDKSGLPSDRFFAERPEGSVSTLKIQRTQQEDSAVYLCASSFPRNGTGDSNQPQHFGDGTRLSIL.

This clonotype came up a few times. CDR3 sequence (DNA): TGCGCCAGCAGCCCCGGACAGGGGGTGGAATCCAATCAGCCCCAGCATTTT. Translating gives CASSPGQGVESNQPQHF. J is TRBJ1-5 and V is TRBV4-1; 10 bases agree with TRBD1. The J segment lost 3 bases and the V segment lost 4 bases, leaving 9 bases of the junction unmatched. This CDR3 is 17 amino acids long. CDR1 is MGHRA and CDR2 is YSYEKL in the germline V gene.

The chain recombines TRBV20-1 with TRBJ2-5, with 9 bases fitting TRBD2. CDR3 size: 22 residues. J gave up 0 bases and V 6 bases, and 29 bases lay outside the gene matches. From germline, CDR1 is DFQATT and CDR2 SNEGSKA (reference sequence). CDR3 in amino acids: CSALPPPGKAQLAGPYQETQYF. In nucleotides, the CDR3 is TGCAGTGCCTTGCCGCCGCCGGGCAAGGCTCAACTAGCGGGCCCGTACCAAGAGACCCAGTACTTC.

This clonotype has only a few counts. The CDR3 is CSASSRGFGYEQYF. The CDR3 DNA reads TGCAGCGCCTCCTCCAGGGGTTTCGGCTACGAGCAGTACTTC. The chain uses TRBV29-1 and TRBJ2-7; perhaps TRBD1 as D (6 bases). This CDR3 is built from 14 residues. V was clipped by 7 bases and J by 3 bases, with 19 bases between them. CDR1 is SQVTM, CDR2 ANQGSEA, per germline.

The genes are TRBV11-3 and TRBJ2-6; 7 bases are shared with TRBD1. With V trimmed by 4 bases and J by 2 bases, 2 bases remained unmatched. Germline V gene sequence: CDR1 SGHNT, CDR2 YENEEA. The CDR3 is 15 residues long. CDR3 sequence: CASSSTGTGANVLTF. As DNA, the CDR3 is TGTGCCAGCAGCTCGACAGGGACTGGGGCCAACGTCCTGACTTTC.

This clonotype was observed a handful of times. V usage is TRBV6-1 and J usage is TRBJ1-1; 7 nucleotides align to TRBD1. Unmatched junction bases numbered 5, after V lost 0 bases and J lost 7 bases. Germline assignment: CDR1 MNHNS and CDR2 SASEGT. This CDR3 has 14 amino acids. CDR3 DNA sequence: TGTGCCAGCAGTGAAGCGGAGGGACAGCTTGAAGCTTTCTTT. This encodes CASSEAEGQLEAFF.